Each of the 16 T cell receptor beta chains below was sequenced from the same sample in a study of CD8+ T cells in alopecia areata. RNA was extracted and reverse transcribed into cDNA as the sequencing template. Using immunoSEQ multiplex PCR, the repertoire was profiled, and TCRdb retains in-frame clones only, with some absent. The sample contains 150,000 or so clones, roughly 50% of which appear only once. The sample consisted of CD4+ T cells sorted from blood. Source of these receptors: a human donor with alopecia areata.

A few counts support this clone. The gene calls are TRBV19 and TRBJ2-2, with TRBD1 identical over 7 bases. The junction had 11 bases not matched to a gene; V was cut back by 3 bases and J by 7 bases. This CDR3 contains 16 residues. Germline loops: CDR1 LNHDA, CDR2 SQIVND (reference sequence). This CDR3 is CASSIVRQGRNGELFF. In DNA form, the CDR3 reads TGTGCCAGTAGTATTGTGCGACAGGGTCGAAACGGGGAGCTGTTTTTT.

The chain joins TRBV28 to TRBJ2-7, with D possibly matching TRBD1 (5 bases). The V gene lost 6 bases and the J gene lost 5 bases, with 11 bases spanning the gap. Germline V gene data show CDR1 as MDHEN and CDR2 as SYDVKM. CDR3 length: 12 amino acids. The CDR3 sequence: CASRLQVDEQYF. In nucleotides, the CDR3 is TGTGCCAGCAGGCTACAGGTAGACGAGCAGTACTTC.

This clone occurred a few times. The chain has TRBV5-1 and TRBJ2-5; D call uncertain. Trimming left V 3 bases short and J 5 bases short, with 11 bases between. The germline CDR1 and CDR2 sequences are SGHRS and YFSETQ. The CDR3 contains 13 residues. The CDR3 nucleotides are TGCGCCAGCAGCTGGCTGGGTTTGGAGACCCAGTACTTC. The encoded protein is CASSWLGLETQYF.

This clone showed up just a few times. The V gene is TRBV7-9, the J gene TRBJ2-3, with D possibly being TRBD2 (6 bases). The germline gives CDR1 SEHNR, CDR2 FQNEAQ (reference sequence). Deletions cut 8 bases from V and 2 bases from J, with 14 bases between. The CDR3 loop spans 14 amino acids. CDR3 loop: CASREGGPTDTQYF. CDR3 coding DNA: TGTGCCAGCCGCGAAGGAGGGCCCACAGATACGCAGTATTTT.

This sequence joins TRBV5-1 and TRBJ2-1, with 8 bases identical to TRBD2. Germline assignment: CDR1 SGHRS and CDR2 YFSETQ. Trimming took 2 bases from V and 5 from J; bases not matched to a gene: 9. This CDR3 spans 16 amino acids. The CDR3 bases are TGCGCCAGCAGCTTAACACTAGCGGCGGCCAACAATGAGCAGTTCTTC. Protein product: CASSLTLAAANNEQFF.

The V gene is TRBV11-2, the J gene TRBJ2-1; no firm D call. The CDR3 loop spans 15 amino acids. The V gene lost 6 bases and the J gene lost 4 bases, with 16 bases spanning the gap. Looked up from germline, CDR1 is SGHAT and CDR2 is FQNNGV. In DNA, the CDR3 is TGTGCCAGCAGAACAATCCGCGGCTGGTACAATGAGCAGTTCTTC. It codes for CASRTIRGWYNEQFF.

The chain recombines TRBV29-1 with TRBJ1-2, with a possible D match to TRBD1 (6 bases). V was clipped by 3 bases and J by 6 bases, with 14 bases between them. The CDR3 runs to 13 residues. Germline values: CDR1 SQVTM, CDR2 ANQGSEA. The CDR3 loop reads CSVDLGARNGYTF. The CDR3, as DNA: TGCAGCGTTGATCTGGGGGCGAGAAATGGCTACACCTTC.

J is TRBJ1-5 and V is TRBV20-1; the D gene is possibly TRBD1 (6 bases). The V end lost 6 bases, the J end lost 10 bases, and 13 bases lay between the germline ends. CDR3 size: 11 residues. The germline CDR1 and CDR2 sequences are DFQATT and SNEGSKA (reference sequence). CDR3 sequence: CSATEQGPQHF. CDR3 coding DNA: TGCAGTGCCACCGAACAGGGTCCCCAGCATTTT.

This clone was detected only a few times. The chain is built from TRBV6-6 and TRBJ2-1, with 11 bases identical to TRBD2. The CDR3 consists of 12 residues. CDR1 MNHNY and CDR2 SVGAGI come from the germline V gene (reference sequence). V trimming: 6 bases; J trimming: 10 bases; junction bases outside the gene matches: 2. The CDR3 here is CASSRLAGEQFF. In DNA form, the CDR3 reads TGTGCCAGCAGCAGACTAGCGGGAGAGCAGTTCTTC.

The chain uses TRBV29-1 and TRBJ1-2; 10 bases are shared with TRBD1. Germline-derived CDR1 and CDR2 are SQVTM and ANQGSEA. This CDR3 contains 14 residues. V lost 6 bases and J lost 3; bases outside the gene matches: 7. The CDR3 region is CSVAAGTGDYGYTF. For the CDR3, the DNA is TGCAGCGTGGCTGCAGGGACAGGGGACTATGGCTACACCTTC.

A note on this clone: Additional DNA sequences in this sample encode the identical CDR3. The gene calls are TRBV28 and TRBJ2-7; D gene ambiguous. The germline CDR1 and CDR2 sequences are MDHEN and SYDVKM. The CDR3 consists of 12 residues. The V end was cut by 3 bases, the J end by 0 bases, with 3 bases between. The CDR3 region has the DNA TGTGCCAGCAGTTTGAGCTCCTACGAGCAGTACTTC. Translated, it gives CASSLSSYEQYF.

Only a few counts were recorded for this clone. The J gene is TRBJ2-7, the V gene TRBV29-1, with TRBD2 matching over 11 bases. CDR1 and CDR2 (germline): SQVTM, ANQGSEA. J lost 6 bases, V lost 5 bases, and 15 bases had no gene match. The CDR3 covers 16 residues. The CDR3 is CSVFGDTGTSGPEQYF. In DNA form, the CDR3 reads TGCAGCGTTTTTGGGGATACCGGGACTAGCGGACCCGAGCAGTACTTC.

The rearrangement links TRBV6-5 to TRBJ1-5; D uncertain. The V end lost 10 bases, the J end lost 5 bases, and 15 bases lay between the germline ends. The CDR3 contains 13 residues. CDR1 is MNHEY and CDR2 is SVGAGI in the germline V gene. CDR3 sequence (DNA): TGTGCCATCGGCATGAGGGCCTATCAGCCCCAGCATTTT. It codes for CAIGMRAYQPQHF.

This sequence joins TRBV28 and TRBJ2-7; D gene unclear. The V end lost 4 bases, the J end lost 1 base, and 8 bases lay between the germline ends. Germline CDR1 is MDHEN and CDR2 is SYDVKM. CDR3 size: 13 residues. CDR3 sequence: CASSYSVSYEQYF. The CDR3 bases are TGTGCCAGCAGTTACTCAGTTTCCTACGAGCAGTACTTC.

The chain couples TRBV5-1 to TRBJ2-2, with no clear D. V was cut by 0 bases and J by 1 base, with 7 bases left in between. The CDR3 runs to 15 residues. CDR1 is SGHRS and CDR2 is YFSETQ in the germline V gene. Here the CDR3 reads CASSLGAKNTGELFF. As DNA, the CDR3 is TGCGCCAGCAGCTTGGGGGCCAAGAACACCGGGGAGCTGTTTTTT.

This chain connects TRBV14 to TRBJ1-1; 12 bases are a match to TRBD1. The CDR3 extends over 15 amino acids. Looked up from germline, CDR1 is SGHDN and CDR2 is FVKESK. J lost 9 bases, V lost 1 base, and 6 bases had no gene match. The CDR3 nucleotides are TGTGCCAGCAGCCAAGTTGGGACAGGGGGCGGAAAAGCTTTCTTT. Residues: CASSQVGTGGGKAFF. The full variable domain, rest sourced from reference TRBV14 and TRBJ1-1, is EAGVTQFPSHSVIEKGQTVTLRCDPISGHDNLYWYRRVMGKEIKFLLHFVKESKQDESGMPNNRFLAERTGGTYSTLKVQPAELEDSGVYFCASSQVGTGGGKAFFGQGTRLTVV.